This T cell receptor (beta chain) comes out of a study of graft-versus-host responses after intestinal transplantation. Study overall: Each recipient received a multivisceral, liver-intestinal, or isolated intestinal graft. Each recipient received anti-thymocyte globulin induction, then tacrolimus and steroids for 2 to 3 years.

The germline gives CDR1 SNHLY, CDR2 FYNNEI. J gave up 4 bases and V 0 bases, and 4 bases lay outside the gene matches. The CDR3 consists of 15 residues. Profiled with immunoSEQ multiplex PCR; TCRdb holds only in-frame clones, not every one. The sample lists roughly 99,000 clones, 86% occurring once. The chain joins TRBV2 to TRBJ2-5, with 8 bases that match TRBD1. This sequence originates from a human patient who received an intestinal transplant, so some T cells may come from the graft donor. The sequenced sample was PBMCs, obtained 255 days after intestinal transplant. CDR3 region: CASSEAGQGRETQYF. DNA of the CDR3: TGTGCCAGCAGTGAAGCTGGACAGGGCCGAGAGACCCAGTACTTC. Combining the CDR3 with reference TRBV2 and TRBJ2-5 gives the whole variable domain EPEVTQTPSHQVTQMGQEVILRCVPISNHLYFYWYRQILGQKVEFLVSFYNNEISEKSEIFDDQFSVERPDGSNFTLKIRSTKLEDSAMYFCASSEAGQGRETQYFGPGTRLLVL.